This entry is about one T cell receptor (beta chain). Antigen specificity is unknown. This sample is drawn from a study of Tregs in tolerant kidney transplant recipients. Using immunoSEQ multiplex PCR, the repertoire was profiled, and TCRdb retains in-frame clones only, with some absent. Of some 64,000 clones detected, approximately 98% appear once; the ten largest clones hold 0.3% to 0.35%. Study outcomes and limitations: Tregs expanded with activated donor B cells seemed most donor-specific. Findings come from small patient numbers and require larger validation.

The germline V and J ends were trimmed by 0 bases and 1 base, with 12 bases remaining between them. Germline V gives CDR1 LGHNT, CDR2 FRNRAP. The length of the CDR3 is 16 residues. The sequencing here drew on Tregs from blood, taken before the transplant. The chain recombines TRBV12-5 with TRBJ1-1, with D possibly being TRBD1 (5 bases). This TCR derives from a human donor who received a combined kidney and bone marrow transplant. This CDR3 is CASGLVQAGRNTEAFF. In DNA, the CDR3 is TGTGCTAGTGGTTTGGTACAGGCAGGCAGGAACACTGAAGCTTTCTTT.